The next 14 T cell receptor beta chains were all read from a single sample in a study of T cell repertoires in cytomegalovirus infection. Their antigens are not known. TCRdb re-called the reads with MiXCR, one entry per CDR3 protein. The sample shows around 570,000 distinct CDR3 sequences, 40% of them seen only once. The sample here was cultured PBMCs, taken from culture after CMV antigen stimulation. The receptors were gathered from a human donor in good health (CMV status not recorded). Some clones in this sample may be carry-over from other donors' samples.

There are a few counts of this clonotype. V gene TRBV5-6 combines with J gene TRBJ1-1; D is possibly TRBD1 (6 bases). CDR1 is SGHDT and CDR2 is YYEEEE in the germline V gene. The length of the CDR3 is 15 residues. Trimming removed 2 bases at V and 1 base at J, with 12 bases between. The CDR3 is CASSLKQGWNTEAFF. The CDR3 bases are TGTGCCAGCAGCTTAAAACAGGGATGGAACACTGAAGCTTTCTTT.

The chain carries TRBV7-2 and TRBJ1-4, with a weak D call TRBD1 (6 bases). The germline CDR1 and CDR2 sequences are SGHTA and FQGNSA. V lost 5 bases to trimming and J lost 7 bases, with 11 bases between them. CDR3 length equals 13 residues. The CDR3 DNA reads as TGTGCCAGCAGCGGGTTCAGGGGTGAAAAACTGTTTTTT. Translating gives CASSGFRGEKLFF.

V gene TRBV28 combines with J gene TRBJ2-5; 10 nucleotides agree with TRBD2. Germline loops: CDR1 MDHEN, CDR2 SYDVKM. The V gene end was trimmed by 3 bases and the J gene end by 3 bases; junction bases not matched to a gene: 4. The CDR3 runs to 15 residues. The CDR3 DNA follows: TGTGCCAGCAGTTTCCGGCTAGCGGGAGAAGAGACCCAGTACTTC. Protein: CASSFRLAGEETQYF.

The chain recombines TRBV28 with TRBJ2-3; 8 bases fit TRBD2. The germline gives CDR1 MDHEN, CDR2 SYDVKM. The J segment lost 0 bases and the V segment lost 2 bases, leaving 4 bases of the junction unmatched. This CDR3 has 16 residues. The CDR3 region has the DNA TGTGCCAGCAGTTTAAACCCTAGCGGGAGCACAGATACGCAGTATTTT. This gives the protein CASSLNPSGSTDTQYF.

The gene calls are TRBV7-2 and TRBJ1-1; the D gene is possibly TRBD1 (6 bases). Trimming removed 1 base at V and 7 bases at J, with 10 bases between. Germline V gene sequence: CDR1 SGHTA, CDR2 FQGNSA. The length of the CDR3 is 13 residues. In DNA, the CDR3 is TGTGCCAGCAGCTTAGAACAGGGTGGTGAAGCTTTCTTT. It codes for CASSLEQGGEAFF. Filled out from reference TRBV7-2 and TRBJ1-1, the complete variable domain reads GAGVSQSPSNKVTEKGKDVELRCDPISGHTALYWYRQSLGQGLEFLIYFQGNSAPDKSGLPSDRFSAERTGGSVSTLTIQRTQQEDSAVYLCASSLEQGGEAFFGQGTRLTVV.

The gene calls are TRBV4-1 and TRBJ2-3; tentatively, D is TRBD2 (5 bases). The CDR3 is 16 residues long. The V end was cut by 0 bases, the J end by 0 bases, with 10 bases between. CDR1 and CDR2 from the germline V gene are MGHRA and YSYEKL. CDR3 DNA: TGCGCCAGCAGCCAAGATGGGTGGAGGAGCACAGATACGCAGTATTTT. Translated, it gives CASSQDGWRSTDTQYF.

This clonotype has a handful of counts. CDR3 coding DNA: TGTGCCACCAGTGACCGAGGGACCCAGGGGAGCCTGGATACGCAGTATTTT. Amino acids: CATSDRGTQGSLDTQYF. The genes are TRBV24-1 and TRBJ2-3, with a tentative D call TRBD1 (6 bases). The CDR3 extends over 17 amino acids. In germline, CDR1 is KGHDR, CDR2 SFDVKD. Trimming took 4 bases from V and 6 from J, leaving 22 bases between them.

This clonotype appeared many times. The chain links TRBV7-8 to TRBJ2-1; 9 bases are a match to TRBD2. Per germline, CDR1 SGHVS and CDR2 FQNEAQ. V shed 1 base, J shed 9 bases, and the junction held 4 bases outside the gene matches. This CDR3 has 14 amino acids. The CDR3 is CASSLGSGGSEQFF. CDR3 nucleotide sequence: TGTGCCAGCAGCTTAGGTAGCGGGGGTAGTGAGCAGTTCTTC.

This chain uses TRBV20-1 with TRBJ2-3; TRBD1 matches at 7 bases. The length of the CDR3 is 14 residues. Germline-derived CDR1 and CDR2 are DFQATT and SNEGSKA (reference sequence). Germline trimming cut 5 bases from V and 2 bases from J; bases unmatched to any gene: 7. CDR3 sequence: CSALSDRVTDTQYF. CDR3 DNA sequence: TGCAGTGCTCTCAGCGACAGGGTCACAGATACGCAGTATTTT.

V and J are TRBV18 and TRBJ1-1; no clear D. V was shortened by 1 base and J by 7 bases, with 13 bases between the two germline ends. The CDR3 has 14 residues. Germline CDR1 and CDR2: KGHSH and LQKENI. The CDR3 region is CASSPLLRADEAFF. CDR3 nucleotides: TGTGCCAGCTCACCACTCTTAAGGGCTGATGAAGCTTTCTTT.

This clonotype was observed a handful of times. The rearrangement links TRBV7-9 to TRBJ2-7, with 9 bases that match TRBD2. V lost 1 base and J lost 2; bases outside the gene matches: 3. This CDR3 region has 15 residues. Germline V CDR1 and CDR2: SEHNR, FQNEAQ (reference sequence). The CDR3: CASSLETSGTYEQYF. As DNA, the CDR3 is TGTGCCAGCAGCTTAGAGACTAGCGGAACCTACGAGCAGTACTTC.

This chain connects TRBV6-2 or TRBV6-3 to TRBJ2-1, with a weak D call TRBD1 (6 bases). From germline, CDR1 is MNHEY and CDR2 SVGEGT. The CDR3 covers 13 residues. The V end lost 6 bases, the J end lost 3 bases, and 9 bases lay between the germline ends. The CDR3 DNA reads as TGTGCCAGCAGGATGGACAGCTACAATGAGCAGTTCTTC. Amino acids: CASRMDSYNEQFF.

The V call is TRBV5-4, the J call TRBJ2-5; 8 bases map to TRBD1. Trimming removed 4 bases from V and 5 bases from J; junction bases left unmatched: 7. The CDR3 runs to 14 residues. The V gene's germline CDR1 is SGHNT and CDR2 YYREEE (reference sequence). DNA of the CDR3: TGTGCCAGCAGCCATAAGCAGGGGGCCGAGACCCAGTACTTC. It encodes CASSHKQGAETQYF.

The V gene is TRBV7-9, the J gene TRBJ1-2; D unresolved. Trimming removed 1 base from V and 9 bases from J, with 15 bases in between. CDR3 size: 14 residues. Germline assignment: CDR1 SEHNR and CDR2 FQNEAQ (reference sequence). Here the CDR3 DNA reads TGTGCCAGCAGCTTAGATTACACAGCCCATCGCTACACCTTC. Translating it yields CASSLDYTAHRYTF.